This T cell receptor beta chain comes out of a study of cytomegalovirus exposure and HLA in healthy donors (dated by TCRdb to 2017 to 2019). With regard to the full study: In an earlier analysis of approximately 500 of the donors, 276 Gb of sequence data and some 120 million unique TCR beta sequences from 150 million to 200 million T cells were reported. An early release that covered 500 to 800 HLA-typed donors contained about 300 gigabases of sequencing data and tens of millions of unique TCR sequences. Of the 398 genotyped donors, 81% were placed in the genetic ancestry cluster associated with self-reported Caucasian donors. The study was designed to test whether signatures of past pathogen exposure could be identified by cataloging public T cell receptors. The T cell repertoires of 666 subjects were profiled by immunosequencing and related to cytomegalovirus serostatus. A separate validation cohort of some 130 different subjects was used in addition to the roughly 700-subject first cohort. To predict cytomegalovirus infection status, the study combined high-throughput TCR immunosequencing, statistical association of individual TCRs with disease status, and machine learning. A later analysis re-examined previously published TCR beta repertoires from just over 650 donors and added high-resolution HLA genotyping to investigate patterns of TCR occurrence. Rather than drawing on any new phenotypic data, the later analysis identified candidate immune exposures from TCR beta sequences and the way those sequences occurred across donors. An earlier analysis of fewer than 750 of the donors used high-throughput TCR beta sequencing to judge whether each TCR beta V gene segment behaved as functional or pseudogenic. Donor age, sex, ethnicity and CMV serostatus were collected together with the repertoire data. A later genetic analysis used genome-wide SNP genotypes for about three fifths of the 666 donors, treating that subset as a discovery cohort. All discovery cohort repertoires had been generated using a single sequencing platform. HLA typing covered class I and class II loci at four-digit resolution. Typing coverage differed by locus: A, B, C, DRB1 and DQB1 were typed in about 620-640 donors, DQA1 in about 560, DPA1 in 600 to 610, and DPB1 in about 450. About 5 DR-DQ haplotypes were handled as single units for association and clustering, since linkage in the cohort was strong. Across 398 genotyped donors of the cohort, an average of roughly 250,000 unique TCR beta nucleotide sequences per donor were sequenced, and 15% to 20% of those sequences were non-productive. Results the study describes overall, beyond this receptor: Across donors, most TCR sequences were observed very rarely, whereas some public TCRs were present in many individuals. Assigning TCR associations to individual alleles was difficult when HLA alleles, especially DR and DQ, strongly co-occurred. HLA typing was unavailable for some donors at each locus, so association tests used only the typed subset. Presence/absence analyses assumed roughly uniform sequencing depth across donors, an assumption that may not hold. CMV serostatus was the only immune exposure information available for the cohort. Linkage disequilibrium might explain the correlated functional status among segregating V segments, but an unknown experimental factor could not be excluded. It was suggested by the authors that the approach could potentially be generalized to other disease states and immunological phenotypes. A later analysis associated 15,000 or so TCR beta sequences with specific HLA alleles at a false discovery rate of 0.05. The sequencing pipeline was judged likely to have produced a cluster of highly shared sequence variants as a technical artifact. A later analysis reported that several top co-occurrence clusters appeared linked to parvovirus B19, influenza, CMV and Epstein-Barr virus. In a later analysis, most CMV-associated TCR beta chains were found to appear HLA-restricted, with HLA associations seemingly driven largely by CMV exposure. In a later analysis, HLA-associated TCR beta chains showed more clonal expansion and lower generation probabilities than non-associated chains that were equally common. In a later analysis, TCR association rates were found to vary across HLA loci, with the most associated TCRs seen for DRB1 alleles and the fewest for HLA-C alleles. A further reported finding was that TCR beta sequences accurately predicted the HLA-A and HLA-B alleles for most subjects in the first cohort. Over 15 rarely observed V segments, including chromosome 9 orphons, were excluded from the earlier analysis of approximately 600 of the donors because counts were too low. The study listed 164 TCR beta chains as associated with cytomegalovirus. In an earlier analysis of roughly 560 of the donors, most TCR beta V segments were observed in productive rearrangements about 87% or about 30% of the time, broadly matching IMGT annotations. In vitro tests confirmed that a few of the cytomegalovirus-associated TCR beta chains recognize cytomegalovirus antigens. The cohort was sequenced for TCR beta chains only, and without alpha or paired-chain data the features that could be detected were limited. The 87-base-pair reads could not distinguish some IMGT-functional V segments, including TRBV6-2 and TRBV6-3, so those segments were excluded. In a later genetic analysis, a missense DCLRE1C variant was associated with V-gene and J-gene trimming of TCR beta chains, and the association was replicated in an independent cohort. Compared with the 666-donor mean, donors in an Asian-associated ancestry cluster had fewer N-insertions in productive TCRs, according to a later genetic analysis. Cytomegalovirus status was reported to be diagnosed by the classifier with high specificity and sensitivity in both the original and validation cohorts.

The cohort consisted of approximately 690 healthy bone marrow donors. All cohort members were sampled while nominally healthy, although unrecorded immune exposures were likely present. The donor tested CMV seropositive and was one of the 289 seropositive cohort members. Each donor provided a peripheral blood sample, and peripheral blood mononuclear cells were used for TCR beta sequencing. The Qiagen DNeasy Blood Extraction Kit was used to extract genomic DNA from the blood cell samples. Points on this clone: Its antigen is unknown. Base qualities are not recorded, but no much larger clone differs from it by a single base.

The library was made by the immunoSEQ multiplex PCR assay. The multiplex PCR relied on a mix of 60 forward primers for TCR Vbeta segments and 13 reverse primers for TCR Jbeta segments. The CDR3 region of rearranged TCR beta genes was amplified from genomic DNA by a multiplex PCR assay. On the Illumina HiSeq System, the amplified TCR beta libraries were sequenced as 87-base-pair reads. As for how the authors treated the data: A later analysis tallied 75 million to 95 million unique TCR beta chains across the 650 to 750 repertoires, and about 12 million of those chains were shared by two or more donors. A nearest-neighbor algorithm error-corrected the raw reads and collapsed the reads into unique sequences, merging closely related sequences to remove PCR and sequencing errors. Alignment of CDR3 sequences to IMGT reference sequences was used to assign V, D and J gene segments. For a sequence to be retained, at least a six-nucleotide match to both a V gene segment and a J gene segment was required. Rearrangements were classified as productive when the CDR3 lacked stop codons and remained in frame with V and J, and all other rearrangements were classified as non-productive. Following IMGT convention, CDR3 was defined as the stretch from the second conserved V-encoded cysteine to the conserved J-encoded phenylalanine. Sequences without an unambiguous match to a single V gene segment were excluded from the earlier analysis of about 600 of the donors. In an earlier analysis of some 590 of the donors, V segments were called functional above 56.7% productive rearrangements and were called segregating when the between-donor standard deviation exceeded 5%. A statistical classification framework was built for diagnosing cytomegalovirus status from the catalog of TCR beta chain sequences. A later analysis assigned V and J genes by comparing TCR nucleotide sequences with IMGT/GENE-DB human TR gene sequences. A later analysis assigned CDR3 sequences and most-parsimonious VDJ recombination scenarios with the TCRdist pipeline. In a later analysis, each TCR beta chain was defined by its CDR3 amino acid sequence together with its V-gene family, and reads without a unique V-gene family were excluded. A later analysis removed roughly 590 highly shared, low-generation-probability nucleotide sequences to deal with suspected cross-contamination and a sequencing artifact. In a later analysis, a clonal expansion index for each public chain was calculated from normalized within-repertoire ranks of inferred template counts. A later analysis computed generation probabilities with a VDJ recombination model fitted to out-of-frame rearrangements, and checked the results against IGoR. In a later analysis, TCR-TCR, TCR-HLA and TCR-CMV co-occurrence was scored with hypergeometric tests, and a repertoire-size bias correction was applied to TCR pairs. To estimate false discovery rates, a later analysis permuted the HLA or CMV assignments 20 times. A later analysis grouped co-occurring TCRs with DBSCAN, adding TCRdist sequence similarity when clustering within HLA-allele-positive subsets. For co-occurrence clustering, repertoires with fewer than 30,000 or more than 120,000 public chains were excluded, along with about five repertoires with anomalous nucleotide sharing. TCRdb carries this immuneACCESS record with in-frame sequences only. Its versions omit some clonotypes, under half of them owing to an unresolved V gene in the studies checked, with the rest unexplained. The V and J calls and clone size were taken over from that table, and D and trimming were inferred from the DNA. For this sample the table gives about 200,000 clones, of which 79% were detected only once. About 4.4% of the sample belongs to the ten largest clones.

The CDR3 sequence holds 13 residues, the cysteine and phenylalanine included. Kept here is only the CDR3 DNA, which spans 39 bases and is read in frame from base 1. V is pared back by 0 bases and J by 4 bases, with 8 bases lying between the germline termini. CDR1 is given as SGHRS and CDR2 as YFSETQ, both from the germline V gene. The clonotype originates from a woman under 40 in good health and CMV-seropositive. The chain is encoded by TRBV5-1 joined to TRBJ2-7, with the D gene too uncertain to name. The material sequenced was PBMCs. The CDR3 region reads CASSLDPEYEQYF. The DNA sequence follows: TGCGCCAGCAGCTTGGACCCAGAATACGAGCAGTACTTC.